This T cell receptor beta chain was retrieved from a study of blood T cells in healthy people across ages. Study details: Template switching recovered approximately one barcoded beta molecule for every two T cells. General study findings and limits: TCR beta diversity was tightly associated with the proportion of naive T cells.

Germline V gene data show CDR1 as MGHRA and CDR2 as YSYEKL. CDR3 size: 15 residues. The V end was cut by 3 bases, the J end by 9 bases, with 15 bases between. A second PCR, run for roughly 7 to 12 cycles, used a sample-barcoded 5' primer plus a J-beta primer mix. Tagging of each cDNA molecule was performed by a template-switch adaptor with 12 random nucleotides. TCRdb passed the 5' RACE reads through MiXCR, listing each CDR3 protein once. The table has over 550,000 distinct CDR3 sequences, under 30% seen once; the top ten hold approximately 14%. A word on this clonotype: As yet, its antigen is unknown.

Donation came from healthy Caucasian individuals in Russia who were aged about 6 to 95. This sequence originates from a woman of 80 years or more in good health. V usage is TRBV4-1 and J usage is TRBJ1-6; possibly TRBD1 for D (6 bases). Material: blood. The CDR3 region is CASSHQVGQSSPLHF. The CDR3 region has the DNA TGCGCCAGCAGCCATCAAGTTGGACAGAGTTCACCCCTCCACTTT.